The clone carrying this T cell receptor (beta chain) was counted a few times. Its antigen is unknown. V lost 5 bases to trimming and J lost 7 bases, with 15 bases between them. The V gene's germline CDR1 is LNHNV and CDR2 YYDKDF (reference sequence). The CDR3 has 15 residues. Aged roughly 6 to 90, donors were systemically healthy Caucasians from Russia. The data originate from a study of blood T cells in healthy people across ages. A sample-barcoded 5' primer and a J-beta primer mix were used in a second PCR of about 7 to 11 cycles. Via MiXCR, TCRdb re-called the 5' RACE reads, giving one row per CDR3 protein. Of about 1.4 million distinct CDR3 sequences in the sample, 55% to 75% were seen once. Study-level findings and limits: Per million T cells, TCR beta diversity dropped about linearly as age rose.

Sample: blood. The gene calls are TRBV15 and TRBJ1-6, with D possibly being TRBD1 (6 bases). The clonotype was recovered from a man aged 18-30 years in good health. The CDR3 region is CATSLRGGTNSPLHF. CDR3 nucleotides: TGTGCCACCAGCCTAAGGGGGGGTACGAATTCACCCCTCCACTTT.